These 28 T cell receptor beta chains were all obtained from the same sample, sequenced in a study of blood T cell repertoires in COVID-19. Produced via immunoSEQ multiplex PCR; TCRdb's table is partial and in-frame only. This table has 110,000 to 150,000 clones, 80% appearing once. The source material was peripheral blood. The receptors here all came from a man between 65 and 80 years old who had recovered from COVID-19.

CDR3 sequence: CASSLCPTMPLVTEALADTQYF. Here the CDR3 DNA reads TGTGCCAGCAGTTTATGCCCCACTATGCCCCTCGTGACCGAGGCGCTCGCGGATACGCAGTATTTT. The V and J genes are TRBV27 and TRBJ2-3; D not resolved. V was clipped by 1 base and J by 6 bases, with 35 bases between them. The CDR3 is made up of 22 amino acids. Germline-derived CDR1 and CDR2 are MNHEY and SMNVEV (reference sequence).

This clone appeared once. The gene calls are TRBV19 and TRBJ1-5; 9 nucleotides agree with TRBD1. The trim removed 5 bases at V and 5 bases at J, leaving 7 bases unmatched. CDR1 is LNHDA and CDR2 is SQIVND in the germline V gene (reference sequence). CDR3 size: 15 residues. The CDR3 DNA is TGTGCCAGTAGTCACCGGGACAGGGACGATCAGCCCCAGCATTTT. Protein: CASSHRDRDDQPQHF.

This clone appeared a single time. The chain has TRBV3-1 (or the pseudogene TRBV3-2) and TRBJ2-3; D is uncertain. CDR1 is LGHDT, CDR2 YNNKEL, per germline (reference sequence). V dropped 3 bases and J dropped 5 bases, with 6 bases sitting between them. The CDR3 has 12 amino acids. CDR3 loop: CASSHLGDTQYF. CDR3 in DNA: TGTGCCAGCAGCCACCTAGGAGATACGCAGTATTTT.

CDR3 sequence: CASSEWREVTGELFF. CDR3 in DNA: TGTGCCAGCAGTGAATGGCGTGAGGTCACCGGGGAGCTGTTTTTT. This rearrangement joins TRBV25-1 to TRBJ2-2, with D unclear. The germline V and J ends were trimmed by 1 base and 4 bases, with 10 bases remaining between them. The germline gives CDR1 MGHDK, CDR2 SYGVNS. CDR3 length: 15 residues. The whole variable domain, filled in from reference TRBV25-1 and TRBJ2-2, reads EADIYQTPRYLVIGTGKKITLECSQTMGHDKMYWYQQDPGMELHLIHYSYGVNSTEKGDLSSESTVSRIRTEHFPLTLESARPSHTSQYLCASSEWREVTGELFFGEGSRLTVL.

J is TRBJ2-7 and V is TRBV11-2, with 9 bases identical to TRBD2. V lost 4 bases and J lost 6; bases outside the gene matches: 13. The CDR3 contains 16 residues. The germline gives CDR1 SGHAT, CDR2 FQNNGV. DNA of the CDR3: TGTGCCAGCAGCTCTAGCGGGACGGGAAGGTTAGCCGAGCAGTACTTC. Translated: CASSSSGTGRLAEQYF.

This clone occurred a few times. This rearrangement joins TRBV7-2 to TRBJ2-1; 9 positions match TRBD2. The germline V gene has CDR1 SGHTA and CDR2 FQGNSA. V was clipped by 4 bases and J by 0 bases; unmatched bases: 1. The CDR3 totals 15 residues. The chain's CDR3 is CASSSSGNSYNEQFF. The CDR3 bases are TGTGCCAGCAGCTCTAGCGGGAACTCCTACAATGAGCAGTTCTTC.

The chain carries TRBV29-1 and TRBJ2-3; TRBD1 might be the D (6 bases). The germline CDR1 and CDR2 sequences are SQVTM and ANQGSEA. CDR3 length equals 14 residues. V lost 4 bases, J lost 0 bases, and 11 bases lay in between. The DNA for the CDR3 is TGCAGCGTTGGAGGGGACATCAGCACAGATACGCAGTATTTT. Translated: CSVGGDISTDTQYF.

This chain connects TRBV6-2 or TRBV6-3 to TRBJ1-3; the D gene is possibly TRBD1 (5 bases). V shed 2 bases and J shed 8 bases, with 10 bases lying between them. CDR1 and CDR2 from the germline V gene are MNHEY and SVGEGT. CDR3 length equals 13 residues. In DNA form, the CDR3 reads TGTGCCAGCAGTTACCAGGGTCGGGACACCATATATTTT. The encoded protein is CASSYQGRDTIYF.

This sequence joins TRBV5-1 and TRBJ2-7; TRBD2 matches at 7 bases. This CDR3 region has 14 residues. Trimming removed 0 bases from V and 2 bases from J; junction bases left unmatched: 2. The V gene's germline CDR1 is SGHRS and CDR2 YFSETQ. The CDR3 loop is CASSLGRETYEQYF. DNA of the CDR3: TGCGCCAGCAGCTTGGGGCGGGAGACCTACGAGCAGTACTTC.

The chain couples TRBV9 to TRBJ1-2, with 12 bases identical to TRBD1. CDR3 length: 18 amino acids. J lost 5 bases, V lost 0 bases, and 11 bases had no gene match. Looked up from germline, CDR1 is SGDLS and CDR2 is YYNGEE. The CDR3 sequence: CASSVGLGQGAGDYGYTF. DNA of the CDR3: TGTGCCAGCAGCGTAGGTTTGGGACAGGGGGCAGGCGATTATGGCTACACCTTC.

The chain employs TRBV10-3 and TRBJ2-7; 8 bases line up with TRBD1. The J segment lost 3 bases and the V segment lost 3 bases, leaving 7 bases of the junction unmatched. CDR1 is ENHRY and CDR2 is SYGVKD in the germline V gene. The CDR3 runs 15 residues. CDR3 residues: CAISDRNTGGYEQYF. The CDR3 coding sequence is TGTGCCATCAGTGACCGCAATACAGGGGGCTACGAGCAGTACTTC.

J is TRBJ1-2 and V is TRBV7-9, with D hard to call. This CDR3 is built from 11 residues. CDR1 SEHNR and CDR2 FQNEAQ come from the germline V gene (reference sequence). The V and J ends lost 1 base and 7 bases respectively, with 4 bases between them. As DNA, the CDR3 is TGTGCCAGCAGCTTAGGCGGTGGCTACACCTTC. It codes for CASSLGGGYTF.

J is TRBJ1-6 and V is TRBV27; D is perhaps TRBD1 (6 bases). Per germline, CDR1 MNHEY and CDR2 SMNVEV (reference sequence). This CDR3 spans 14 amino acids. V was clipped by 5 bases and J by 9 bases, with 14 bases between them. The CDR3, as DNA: TGTGCCAGCAGTCCAGGGGCCGCAACTTCACCCCTCCACTTT. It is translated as CASSPGAATSPLHF.

The CDR3 DNA is TGTGCCACCGGGAGGACTAGCGGGAGGGACACCGGGGAGCTGTTTTTT. It encodes CATGRTSGRDTGELFF. V usage is TRBV24-1 and J usage is TRBJ2-2; 15 positions match TRBD2. Trimming cost V 9 bases and J 3 bases; bases outside gene matches: 4. This CDR3 spans 16 amino acids. Germline-derived CDR1 and CDR2 are KGHDR and SFDVKD.

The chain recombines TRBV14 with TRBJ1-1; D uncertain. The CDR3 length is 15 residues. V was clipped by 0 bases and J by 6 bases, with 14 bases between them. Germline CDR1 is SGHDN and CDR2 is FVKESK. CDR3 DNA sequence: TGTGCCAGCAGCCAAGATTTGCTTGTCGGGGCTGAAGCTTTCTTT. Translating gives CASSQDLLVGAEAFF.

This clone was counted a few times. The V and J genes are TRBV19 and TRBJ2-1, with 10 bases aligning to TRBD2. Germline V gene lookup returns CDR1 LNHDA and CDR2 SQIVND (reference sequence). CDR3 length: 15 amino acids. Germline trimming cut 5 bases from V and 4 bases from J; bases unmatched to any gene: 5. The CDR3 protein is CASSLSSGSYNEQFF. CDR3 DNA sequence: TGTGCCAGTAGTTTATCTAGCGGGAGTTACAATGAGCAGTTCTTC. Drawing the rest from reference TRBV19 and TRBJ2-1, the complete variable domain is DGGITQSPKYLFRKEGQNVTLSCEQNLNHDAMYWYRQDPGQGLRLIYYSQIVNDFQKGDIAEGYSVSREKKESFPLTVTSAQKNPTAFYLCASSLSSGSYNEQFFGPGTRLTVL.

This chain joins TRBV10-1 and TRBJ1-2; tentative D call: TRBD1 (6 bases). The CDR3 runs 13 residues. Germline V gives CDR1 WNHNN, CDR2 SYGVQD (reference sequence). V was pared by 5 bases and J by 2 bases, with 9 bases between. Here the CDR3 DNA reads TGCGCCAGCAGTTTCGGACAGAACTATGGCTACACCTTC. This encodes CASSFGQNYGYTF.

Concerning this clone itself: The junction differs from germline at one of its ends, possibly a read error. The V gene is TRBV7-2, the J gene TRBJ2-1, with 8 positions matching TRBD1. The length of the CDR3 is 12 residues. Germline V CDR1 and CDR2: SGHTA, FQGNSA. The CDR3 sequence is CASSSYRGTKLF. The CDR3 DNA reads TGTGCCAGCAGCTCCTACAGGGGGACGAAGCTCTTC. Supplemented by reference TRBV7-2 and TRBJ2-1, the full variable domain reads GAGVSQSPSNKVTEKGKDVELRCDPISGHTALYWYRQSLGQGLEFLIYFQGNSAPDKSGLPSDRFSAERTGGSVSTLTIQRTQQEDSAVYLCASSSYRGTKLFGPGTRLTVL.

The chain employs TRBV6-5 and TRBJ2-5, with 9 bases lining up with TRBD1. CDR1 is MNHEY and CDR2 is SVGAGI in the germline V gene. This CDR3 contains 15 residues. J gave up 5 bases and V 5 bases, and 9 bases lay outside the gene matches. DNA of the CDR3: TGTGCCAGCAGTACTACAGGGGGCGCCTGGGAGACCCAGTACTTC. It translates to CASSTTGGAWETQYF.

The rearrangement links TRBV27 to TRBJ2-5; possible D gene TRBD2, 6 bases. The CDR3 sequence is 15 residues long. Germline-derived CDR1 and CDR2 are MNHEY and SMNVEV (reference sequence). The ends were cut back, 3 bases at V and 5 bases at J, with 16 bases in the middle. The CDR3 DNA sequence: TGTGCCAGCAGTTTGGGCGGCCCTGGGGGGGAGACCCAGTACTTC. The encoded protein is CASSLGGPGGETQYF.

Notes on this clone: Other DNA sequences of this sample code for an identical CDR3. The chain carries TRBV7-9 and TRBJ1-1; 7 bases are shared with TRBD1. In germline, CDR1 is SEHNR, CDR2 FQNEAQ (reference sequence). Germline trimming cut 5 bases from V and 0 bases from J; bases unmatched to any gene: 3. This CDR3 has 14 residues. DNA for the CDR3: TGTGCCAGCAGCAGGGGACAGCTGAACACTGAAGCTTTCTTT. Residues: CASSRGQLNTEAFF.

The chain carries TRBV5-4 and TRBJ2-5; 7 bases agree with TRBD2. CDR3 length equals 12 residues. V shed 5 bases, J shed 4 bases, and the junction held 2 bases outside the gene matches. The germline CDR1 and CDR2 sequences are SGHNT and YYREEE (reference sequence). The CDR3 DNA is TGTGCCAGCAGGGGGGAGGGAGAGACCCAGTACTTC. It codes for CASRGEGETQYF.

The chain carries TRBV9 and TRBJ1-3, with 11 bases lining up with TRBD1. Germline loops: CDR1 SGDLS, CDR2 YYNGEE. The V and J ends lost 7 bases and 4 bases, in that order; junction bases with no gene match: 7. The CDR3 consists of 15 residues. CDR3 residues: CASANGQGAGNTIYF. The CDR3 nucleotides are TGTGCCAGCGCAAACGGACAGGGGGCAGGAAACACCATATATTTT.

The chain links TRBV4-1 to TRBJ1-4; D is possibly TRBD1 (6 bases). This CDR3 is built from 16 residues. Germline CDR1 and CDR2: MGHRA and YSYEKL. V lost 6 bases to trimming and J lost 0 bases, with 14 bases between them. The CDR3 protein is CASRPAGQSTNEKLFF. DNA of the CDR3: TGCGCCAGCAGACCAGCTGGACAGTCAACTAATGAAAAACTGTTTTTT.

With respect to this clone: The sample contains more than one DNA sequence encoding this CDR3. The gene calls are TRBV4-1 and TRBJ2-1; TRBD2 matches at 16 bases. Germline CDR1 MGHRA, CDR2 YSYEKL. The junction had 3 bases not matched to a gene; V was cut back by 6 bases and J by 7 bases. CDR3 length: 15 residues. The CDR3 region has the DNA TGCGCCAGCAGTTTGGGACTAGCGGGGGGGAATGAGCAGTTCTTC. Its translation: CASSLGLAGGNEQFF.

The CDR3 protein is CASSPPGQGETQYF. The CDR3 DNA follows: TGTGCCAGCAGCCCGCCCGGACAGGGAGAGACCCAGTACTTC. The chain is built from TRBV5-4 and TRBJ2-5; TRBD1 agrees at 8 bases. The CDR3 contains 14 residues. The germline gives CDR1 SGHNT, CDR2 YYREEE (reference sequence). The trim removed 4 bases at V and 4 bases at J, leaving 6 bases unmatched. The full variable domain, with the rest looked up from reference TRBV5-4 and TRBJ2-5, is ETGVTQSPTHLIKTRGQQVTLRCSSQSGHNTVSWYQQALGQGPQFIFQYYREEENGRGNFPPRFSGLQFPNYSSELNVNALELDDSALYLCASSPPGQGETQYFGPGTRLLVL.

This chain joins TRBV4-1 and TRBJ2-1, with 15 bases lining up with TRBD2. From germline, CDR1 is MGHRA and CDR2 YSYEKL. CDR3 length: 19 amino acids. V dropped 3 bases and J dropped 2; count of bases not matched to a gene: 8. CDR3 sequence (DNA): TGCGCCAGCAGCCATATGGGACTAGCGGGAGGATTAACCTACAATGAGCAGTTCTTC. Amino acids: CASSHMGLAGGLTYNEQFF.

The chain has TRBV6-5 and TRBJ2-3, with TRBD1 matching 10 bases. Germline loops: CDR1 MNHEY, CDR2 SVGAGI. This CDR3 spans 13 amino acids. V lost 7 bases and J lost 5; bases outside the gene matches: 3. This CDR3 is CASKTGGGDTQYF. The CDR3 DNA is TGTGCCAGCAAGACAGGGGGCGGAGATACGCAGTATTTT.